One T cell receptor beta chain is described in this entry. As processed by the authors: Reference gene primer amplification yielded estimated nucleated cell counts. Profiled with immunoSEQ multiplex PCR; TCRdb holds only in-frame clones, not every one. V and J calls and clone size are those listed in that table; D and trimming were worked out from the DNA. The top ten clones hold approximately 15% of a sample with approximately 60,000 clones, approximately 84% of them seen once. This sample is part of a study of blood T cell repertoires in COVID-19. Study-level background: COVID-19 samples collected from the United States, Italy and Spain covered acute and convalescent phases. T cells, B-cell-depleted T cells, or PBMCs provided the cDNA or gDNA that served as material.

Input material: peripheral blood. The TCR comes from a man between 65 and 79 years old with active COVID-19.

Here the CDR3 DNA reads TGTGCCAGCAGCCCGGGGGACAGGGGCGCCTCCTACGAGCAGTACTTC. Protein product: CASSPGDRGASYEQYF. The V and J genes are TRBV11-3 and TRBJ2-7, with 10 bases identical to TRBD1. The germline V gene encodes CDR1 SGHNT and CDR2 YENEEA. CDR3 length: 16 residues. The V and J ends lost 5 bases and 0 bases, in that order; junction bases with no gene match: 7. The full variable domain, in which reference TRBV11-3 and TRBJ2-7 provide the parts outside the CDR3, is EAGVVQSPRYKIIEKKQPVAFWCNPISGHNTLYWYLQNLGQGPELLIRYENEEAVDDSQLPKDRFSAERLKGVDSTLKIQPAELGDSAVYLCASSPGDRGASYEQYFGPGTRLTVT.